In its sample, the clone carrying this TCR beta chain was seen many times. Antigen unknown. CDR1 is SGHAT and CDR2 is FQNNGV in the germline V gene. V dropped 5 bases and J dropped 7 bases, with 15 bases sitting between them. The CDR3 has 13 residues. The data were obtained in a study of metastatic and nonmetastatic thyroid tumors. The wider study: Samples came from malignant and benign thyroid patients, and repertoires were compared across blood and tumor or nodule tissue. Study conclusions and caveats: Benign nodules were reported to have significantly lower TCR beta diversity than malignant thyroid tumors, in blood and tumor.

In the original workflow: The authors used CDR3 differences across clinicopathological groups to build a distant-metastasis classifier for papillary thyroid cancer. TCRdb recomputed clones from the PCR reads via MiXCR. These V and J calls are TCRdb output, not the study's own analysis. The table records 11,000 or so clones, roughly 38% of them present only once. No treatment of any kind had been given to any patient before thyroid surgery. This chain uses TRBV11-2 with TRBJ2-7; D may correspond to TRBD1 or TRBD2 (5 bases each). The sequenced material came from tumor tissue. This TCR came from a female donor with papillary thyroid cancer or a benign thyroid nodule (not recorded which). Some clones in this sample may be carry-over from other donors' samples. In nucleotides, the CDR3 is TGTGCCAGCAGCCAAGGCTCGGGGCTTGAGCAGTACTTC. As protein: CASSQGSGLEQYF.